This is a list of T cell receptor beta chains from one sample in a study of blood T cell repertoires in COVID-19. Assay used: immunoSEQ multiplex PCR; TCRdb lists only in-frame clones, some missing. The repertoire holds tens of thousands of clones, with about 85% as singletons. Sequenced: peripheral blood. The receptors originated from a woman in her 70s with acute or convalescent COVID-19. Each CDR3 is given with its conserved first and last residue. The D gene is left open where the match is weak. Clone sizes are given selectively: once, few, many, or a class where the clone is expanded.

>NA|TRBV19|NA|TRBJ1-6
TGTGCCAGTCGGAGGAGCTCCTATAATTCACCCCTCCACTTT
CASRRSSYNSPLHF
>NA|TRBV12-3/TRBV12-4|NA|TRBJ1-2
TGTGCCAGCAGTTTCTCGATTGGCGGCTACACCTTC
CASSFSIGGYTF
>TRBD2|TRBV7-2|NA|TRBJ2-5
TGTGCCAGCAGCCTGGGGTCGGGGGGTCAAGAGACCCAGTACTTC
CASSLGSGGQETQYF
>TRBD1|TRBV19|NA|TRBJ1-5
TGTGCCAGTAGCACCAAACAGGGGGCGGGCGATCAGCCCCAGCATTTT
CASSTKQGAGDQPQHF
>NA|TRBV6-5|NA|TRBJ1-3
TGTGCCAGCAGTCCCCCCGGGACAACTGGAAACACCATATATTTT
CASSPPGTTGNTIYF
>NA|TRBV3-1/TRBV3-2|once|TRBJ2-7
TGTGCCAGCAGCCCAGTAGGGGGGGGCGTATACGAGCAGTACTTC
CASSPVGGGVYEQYF
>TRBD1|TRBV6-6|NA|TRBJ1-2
TGTGCCAGCAGTTACGGCGGACAGGGGGCGTCTGGCTACACCTTC
CASSYGGQGASGYTF
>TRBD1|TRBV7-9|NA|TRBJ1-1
TGTGCCAGCAGCCTCCGGGACAGGGGGACTGAAGCTTTCTTT
CASSLRDRGTEAFF
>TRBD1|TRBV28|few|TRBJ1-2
TGTGCCAGCACCTACAGGGGAAGCTATGGCTACACCTTC
CASTYRGSYGYTF
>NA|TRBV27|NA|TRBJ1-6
TGTGCCAGCAGTTTATACAGAGATAATTCACCCCTCCACTTT
CASSLYRDNSPLHF
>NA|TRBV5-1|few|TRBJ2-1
TGCGCCAGCATGGAGCCGAGGGATTACTCCAGCTCCTACAATGAGCAGTTCTTC
CASMEPRDYSSSYNEQFF
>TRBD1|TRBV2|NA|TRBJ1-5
TGTGCCAGCAGTGATAACTGGGACAGCCCAGATCAGCCCCAGCATTTT
CASSDNWDSPDQPQHF
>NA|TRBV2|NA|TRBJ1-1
TGTGCCAGCAGGATGACATTTGAAGCTTTCTTT
CASRMTFEAFF
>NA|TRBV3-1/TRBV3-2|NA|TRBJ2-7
TGTGCCAGCAGCCAACTTAGCGGCTACGAGCAGTACTTC
CASSQLSGYEQYF
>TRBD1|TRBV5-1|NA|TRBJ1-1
TGCGCCAGCAGCTTGACAGGGGTCACTGAAGCTTTCTTT
CASSLTGVTEAFF
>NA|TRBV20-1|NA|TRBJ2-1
TGCAGTGCCATTCCAGGGGTTGAGCAGTTCTTC
CSAIPGVEQFF
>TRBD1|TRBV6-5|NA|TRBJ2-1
TGTGCCAGCAGTTCAGACAGGGGGCAGGGTGAGCAGTTCTTC
CASSSDRGQGEQFF
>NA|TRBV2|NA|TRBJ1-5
TGTGCCAGCAGATCAGGGGCCCCGCATCAGCCCCAGCATTTT
CASRSGAPHQPQHF